One and the same sample provided the 23 T cell receptor beta chains below, sequenced in a study of T-cell memory formation after mild COVID-19. From the 5' RACE reads, TCRdb called clonotypes with MiXCR, one entry per CDR3 protein. The top ten clones hold around 13% of a sample with roughly 600,000 distinct CDR3 sequences, more than 15% of them seen once. The sequenced material came from PBMCs or a T cell subset sorted from them (not recorded which). The receptors originated from an adult woman who had mild COVID-19 (a few samples of this study predate the infection). Cell type and time point are not known.

The table lists this clonotype with many counts. CDR3 protein: CASSLASSGVYNEQFF. The DNA of the CDR3 is TGTGCCAGCAGCTTGGCGAGTAGCGGGGTCTACAATGAGCAGTTCTTC. The chain combines TRBV5-6 with TRBJ2-1; 8 positions agree with TRBD2. This CDR3 has 16 residues. The J segment lost 3 bases and the V segment lost 0 bases, leaving 5 bases of the junction unmatched. The germline gives CDR1 SGHDT, CDR2 YYEEEE.

This chain links TRBV24-1 with TRBJ1-1; a weak D match, TRBD1 (5 bases). V lost 4 bases and J lost 6, with 14 bases in between. CDR1 is KGHDR, CDR2 SFDVKD, per germline. This CDR3 comprises 14 residues. The CDR3 DNA is TGTGCCACCAGTGACCCCCAGGGTTCAGCTGAAGCTTTCTTT. This codes for CATSDPQGSAEAFF.

This clonotype has ten or more counts. The chain is built from TRBV7-9 and TRBJ2-2, with D maybe TRBD2 (6 bases). CDR1 is SEHNR, CDR2 FQNEAQ, per germline (reference sequence). The CDR3 extends over 13 amino acids. V lost 8 bases and J 7 bases, leaving 14 bases between the germline ends. The CDR3 sequence is CASRPGTGGELFF. The CDR3 DNA reads TGTGCCAGCCGGCCGGGGACTGGCGGGGAGCTGTTTTTT.

This clonotype appeared many times. V usage is TRBV20-1 and J usage is TRBJ2-1, with TRBD2 matching over 8 bases. Germline assignment: CDR1 DFQATT and CDR2 SNEGSKA (reference sequence). The CDR3 is 14 residues long. The J segment lost 1 base and the V segment lost 3 bases, leaving 2 bases of the junction unmatched. This chain's CDR3 is CSASGGASYNEQFF. The CDR3 DNA is TGCAGTGCTAGCGGGGGGGCTTCCTACAATGAGCAGTTCTTC.

The V gene is TRBV4-1, the J gene TRBJ2-1, with 13 bases aligning to TRBD2. The J segment lost 6 bases and the V segment lost 4 bases, leaving 6 bases of the junction unmatched. Germline CDR1 reads MGHRA; CDR2 reads YSYEKL. The CDR3 sequence is 16 residues long. For the CDR3, the DNA is TGCGCCAGCAGCCTATCGGGACTAGCGGGGACCAATGAGCAGTTCTTC. Translated: CASSLSGLAGTNEQFF.

The chain has TRBV10-3 and TRBJ2-1; D remains unclear. The germline V gene has CDR1 ENHRY and CDR2 SYGVKD. V lost 10 bases to trimming and J lost 10 bases, with 14 bases between them. CDR3 length: 11 amino acids. CDR3 sequence reads: CATQQSTEQFF. The CDR3, as DNA: TGTGCCACCCAACAATCGACAGAGCAGTTCTTC.

Worth noting for this clonotype: A much larger clone lies a single base off, so this may be a read error. The CDR3 end shows no conserved phenylalanine or tryptophan, and so a read error is likely. The gene calls are TRBV29-1 and TRBJ2-3; 14 nucleotides align to TRBD2. The germline gives CDR1 SQVTM, CDR2 ANQGSEA. The CDR3 is 16 residues long. Losses at the gene ends were 3 bases for V and 5 bases for J; bases not matched to a gene: 7. The CDR3 nucleotides read TGCAGCGTTGAGAGACTAGCGGGAGGGATTGGAGATACGCAGTATTAT. It specifies CSVERLAGGIGDTQYY.

This clonotype was observed at least ten times. This chain connects TRBV5-1 to TRBJ2-1; D tentatively reads TRBD1 or TRBD2 (5 bases each). Germline V gene data show CDR1 as SGHRS and CDR2 as YFSETQ. V was shortened by 4 bases and J by 0 bases, with 14 bases between the two germline ends. This CDR3 has 16 residues. CDR3 sequence: CASSPLKGSSYNEQFF. The CDR3 region has the DNA TGCGCCAGCAGCCCCCTCAAGGGGAGCTCCTACAATGAGCAGTTCTTC.

This rearrangement joins TRBV7-2 to TRBJ1-2; D is perhaps TRBD1 (5 bases). CDR1 and CDR2 from the germline V gene are SGHTA and FQGNSA. Trimming took 1 base from V and 3 from J, leaving 27 bases between them. The CDR3 consists of 20 residues. CDR3 protein: CASSLVRVRDQGGGYYGYTF. The DNA of the CDR3 is TGTGCCAGCAGCTTAGTGAGGGTCCGAGACCAGGGAGGAGGTTACTATGGCTACACCTTC.

The chain has TRBV2 and TRBJ1-1; the match to TRBD1 covers 7 bases. The CDR3 runs to 15 residues. Germline V gene data show CDR1 as SNHLY and CDR2 as FYNNEI. J gave up 5 bases and V 8 bases, and 14 bases lay outside the gene matches. CDR3 DNA sequence: TGTGCCAGCGGGGTCTCAACGACAGGGAAAACTGAAGCTTTCTTT. It specifies CASGVSTTGKTEAFF.

Only a few counts were recorded for this clonotype. V gene TRBV30 combines with J gene TRBJ1-5, with D unclear. This CDR3 contains 13 residues. CDR1 GTSNPN and CDR2 SVGIG come from the germline V gene (reference sequence). Trimming removed 1 base from V and 0 bases from J, with 4 bases in between. The chain's CDR3 is CAWSGHSNQPQHF. As DNA, the CDR3 is TGTGCCTGGAGTGGGCATAGCAATCAGCCCCAGCATTTT.

The gene calls are TRBV20-1 and TRBJ1-1; no clear D. Per the germline V gene, CDR1 is DFQATT and CDR2 is SNEGSKA (reference sequence). Trimming left V 5 bases short and J 11 bases short, with 15 bases between. This CDR3 spans 11 amino acids. The CDR3 DNA sequence: TGCAGTGCTTCAGCCCTCGGAGGGGCTTTCTTT. Translating gives CSASALGGAFF.

This clonotype was counted a few times. The rearrangement uses TRBV7-9 and TRBJ1-4; D is perhaps TRBD1 (5 bases). The CDR3 sequence is 14 residues long. Germline-derived CDR1 and CDR2 are SEHNR and FQNEAQ (reference sequence). V was pared by 5 bases and J by 8 bases, with 15 bases between. For the CDR3, the DNA is TGTGCCAGCAGCAAAGCAGGGTCCGACGAAAAACTGTTTTTT. This translates into CASSKAGSDEKLFF.

This clonotype has more than one count but fewer than ten. The chain recombines TRBV11-2 with TRBJ2-3, with 9 nucleotides matching TRBD2. Trimming removed 5 bases from V and 5 bases from J; junction bases left unmatched: 8. The CDR3 length is 15 residues. Germline V gene lookup returns CDR1 SGHAT and CDR2 FQNNGV. In DNA form, the CDR3 reads TGTGCCAGCAGCGACCTAGCGGGAAAAGTAGATACGCAGTATTTT. It encodes CASSDLAGKVDTQYF.

This CDR3 is CATSDFRDRDGNEQFF. CDR3 in DNA: TGTGCCACCAGTGATTTCCGGGACAGGGACGGCAATGAGCAGTTCTTC. The chain is built from TRBV24-1 and TRBJ2-1, with 9 nucleotides matching TRBD1. The trim removed 1 base at V and 6 bases at J, leaving 6 bases unmatched. The CDR3 length is 16 residues. The V gene's germline CDR1 is KGHDR and CDR2 SFDVKD.

This clonotype was found many times. The chain couples TRBV7-2 to TRBJ2-1; possibly TRBD1 for D (7 bases). This CDR3 has 15 amino acids. Trimming took off 2 bases at V and 4 bases at J, with 12 bases between the two ends. Germline V gene data show CDR1 as SGHTA and CDR2 as FQGNSA. CDR3 nucleotide sequence: TGTGCCAGCAGCTTAACGGGGGACAGTTACAATGAGCAGTTCTTC. Protein sequence: CASSLTGDSYNEQFF.

This clonotype was seen ten or more times. The V and J genes are TRBV7-9 and TRBJ2-1; D is undetermined. Deletions cut 5 bases from V and 6 bases from J, with 8 bases between. This CDR3 is 12 amino acids long. From germline, CDR1 is SEHNR and CDR2 FQNEAQ (reference sequence). CDR3 coding DNA: TGTGCCAGCAGCCGCACGTCCAATGAGCAGTTCTTC. Protein: CASSRTSNEQFF.

The V and J genes are TRBV5-1 and TRBJ2-2, with 7 bases identical to TRBD1. The CDR3 totals 14 residues. Trimming cost V 1 base and J 6 bases; bases outside gene matches: 3. CDR1 SGHRS and CDR2 YFSETQ come from the germline V gene. In nucleotides, the CDR3 is TGCGCCAGCAGCTTGACAGGGGCAGCCGGGGAGCTGTTTTTT. Translation gives CASSLTGAAGELFF.

The CDR3 nucleotides read TGTGCCAGCAGTGAAGCGCTTCGGACAGCTAACACCGGGGAGCTGTTTTTT. This gives the protein CASSEALRTANTGELFF. This sequence joins TRBV2 and TRBJ2-2, with D maybe TRBD1 (6 bases). The length of the CDR3 is 17 residues. Trimming removed 0 bases from V and 2 bases from J, with 13 bases in between. CDR1 is SNHLY, CDR2 FYNNEI, per germline.

A few counts support this clonotype. The chain is built from TRBV7-9 and TRBJ2-7; D not resolved. V lost 4 bases and J lost 2, with 12 bases in between. The CDR3 spans 14 residues. CDR1 and CDR2 from the germline V gene are SEHNR and FQNEAQ (reference sequence). The CDR3 DNA is TGTGCCAGCAGCTGGATAGCATCCCCCTACGAGCAGTACTTC. Encoded protein: CASSWIASPYEQYF.

This chain joins TRBV20-1 and TRBJ1-3; D is unclear. Germline V gene lookup returns CDR1 DFQATT and CDR2 SNEGSKA (reference sequence). V was pared by 3 bases and J by 2 bases, with 17 bases between. The CDR3 spans 16 residues. This CDR3 is CSARERVAGAGNTIYF. CDR3 nucleotide sequence: TGCAGTGCTAGGGAGCGGGTCGCGGGCGCTGGAAACACCATATATTTT.

V gene TRBV4-1 combines with J gene TRBJ2-7; D might be TRBD1 (6 bases). The V end was cut by 4 bases, the J end by 7 bases, with 14 bases between. The CDR3 contains 13 residues. Germline V gene data show CDR1 as MGHRA and CDR2 as YSYEKL. CDR3 sequence reads: CASSRGPLGEQYF. The CDR3 nucleotides read TGCGCCAGCAGCCGGGGGCCCTTGGGAGAGCAGTACTTC.

This clonotype was recorded a few times. The genes are TRBV20-1 and TRBJ2-1; 7 bases are shared with TRBD2. Germline CDR1 DFQATT, CDR2 SNEGSKA (reference sequence). CDR3 length: 15 amino acids. Trimming cost V 6 bases and J 2 bases; bases outside gene matches: 10. The CDR3 coding sequence is TGCAGTGCCCATGGTTGGGAGGGCCCCTACAATGAGCAGTTCTTC. As protein: CSAHGWEGPYNEQFF.